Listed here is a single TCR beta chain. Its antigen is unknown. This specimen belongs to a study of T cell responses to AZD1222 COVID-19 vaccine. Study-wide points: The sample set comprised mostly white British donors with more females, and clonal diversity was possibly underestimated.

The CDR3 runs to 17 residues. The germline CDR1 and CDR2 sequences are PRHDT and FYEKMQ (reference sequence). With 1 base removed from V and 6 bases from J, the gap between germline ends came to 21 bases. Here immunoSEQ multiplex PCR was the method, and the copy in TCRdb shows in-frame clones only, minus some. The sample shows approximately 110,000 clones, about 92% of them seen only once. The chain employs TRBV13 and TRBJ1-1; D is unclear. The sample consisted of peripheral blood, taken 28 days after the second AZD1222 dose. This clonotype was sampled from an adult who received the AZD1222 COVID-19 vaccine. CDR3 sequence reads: CASSLVSGNFLTPEAFF. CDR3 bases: TGTGCCAGCAGCTTAGTTTCAGGTAACTTCCTCACCCCTGAAGCTTTCTTT.